The entry below gives a single T cell receptor (beta chain) sequence along with its context. What it binds is unknown. The junction differs from germline at one of its ends, possibly a read error. This specimen comes from a study of cytomegalovirus exposure and HLA in healthy donors. This CDR3 has 16 amino acids. Germline V gene lookup returns CDR1 MNHEY and CDR2 SMNVEV (reference sequence). Overall study results and limits: Most observed TCR sequences were rare, whereas some public TCRs were detected in many donors.

PCR employed 60 Vbeta and 13 Jbeta primers. Assay: immunoSEQ multiplex PCR; the TCRdb copy retains only in-frame clones and omits some. Its table lists about 140,000 clones. Nominally healthy donors provided the samples, though records likely missed some immune exposures. The chain is built from TRBV27 and TRBJ2-1; D possibly corresponds to TRBD2 (6 bases). The sequence derives from a young woman in good health and CMV-seronegative. Source material: PBMCs. The CDR3 here is CASSLSYGGKANEQFF. In DNA form, the CDR3 reads TGTGCCAGCAGCTTATCTTACGGGGGTAAGGCCAATGAGCAGTTCTTC.